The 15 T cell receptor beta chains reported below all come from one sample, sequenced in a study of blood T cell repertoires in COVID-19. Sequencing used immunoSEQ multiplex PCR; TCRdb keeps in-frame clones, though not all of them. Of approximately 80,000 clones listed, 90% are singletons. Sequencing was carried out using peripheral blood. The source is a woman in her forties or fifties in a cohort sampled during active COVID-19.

In nucleotides, the CDR3 is TGTGCCAGCAGCGTAGATGCTAGCGGGAGGGGGACAGATACGCAGTATTTT. As protein: CASSVDASGRGTDTQYF. The V and J genes are TRBV9 and TRBJ2-3; 12 bases map to TRBD2. Germline V gene lookup returns CDR1 SGDLS and CDR2 YYNGEE. The CDR3 runs to 17 residues. The V segment lost 0 bases and the J segment 3 bases; nucleotides outside the gene matches: 5.

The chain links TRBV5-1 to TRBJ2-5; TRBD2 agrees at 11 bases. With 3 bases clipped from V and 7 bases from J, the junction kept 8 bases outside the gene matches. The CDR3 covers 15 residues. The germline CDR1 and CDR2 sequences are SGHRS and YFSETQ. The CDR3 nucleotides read TGCGCCAGCAGCTCACTAGCGGGAGAAGGTTTGACCCAGTACTTC. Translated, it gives CASSSLAGEGLTQYF.

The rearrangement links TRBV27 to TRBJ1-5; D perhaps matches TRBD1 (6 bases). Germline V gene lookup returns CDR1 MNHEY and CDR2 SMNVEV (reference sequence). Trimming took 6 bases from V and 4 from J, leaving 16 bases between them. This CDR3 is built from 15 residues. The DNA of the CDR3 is TGTGCCAGCAGGGAATACACTACAGGGAATCAGCCCCAGCATTTT. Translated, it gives CASREYTTGNQPQHF.

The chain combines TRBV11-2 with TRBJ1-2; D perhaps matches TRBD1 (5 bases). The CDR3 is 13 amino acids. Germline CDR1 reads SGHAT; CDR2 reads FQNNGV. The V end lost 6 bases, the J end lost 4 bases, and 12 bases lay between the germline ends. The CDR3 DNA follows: TGTGCCAGCAGATCGGAGGGGTCCTATGGCTACACCTTC. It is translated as CASRSEGSYGYTF.

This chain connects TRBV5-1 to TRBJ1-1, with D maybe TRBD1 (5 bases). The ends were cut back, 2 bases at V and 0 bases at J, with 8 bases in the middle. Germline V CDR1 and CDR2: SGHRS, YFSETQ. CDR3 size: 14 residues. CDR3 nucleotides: TGCGCCAGCAGCTTAGGGGATTTGAACACTGAAGCTTTCTTT. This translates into CASSLGDLNTEAFF.

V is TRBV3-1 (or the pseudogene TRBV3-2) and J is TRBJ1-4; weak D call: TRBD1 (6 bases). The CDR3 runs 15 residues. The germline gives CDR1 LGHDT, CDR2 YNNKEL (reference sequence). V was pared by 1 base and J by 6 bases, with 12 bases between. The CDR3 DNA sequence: TGTGCCAGCAGCCAAGTGGGGGGGCCTGATGAAAAACTGTTTTTT. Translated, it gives CASSQVGGPDEKLFF.

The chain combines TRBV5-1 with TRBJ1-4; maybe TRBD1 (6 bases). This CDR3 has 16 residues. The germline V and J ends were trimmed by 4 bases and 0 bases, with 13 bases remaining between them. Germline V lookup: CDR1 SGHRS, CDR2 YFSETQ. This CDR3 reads CASSTNRDATNEKLFF. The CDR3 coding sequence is TGCGCCAGCAGCACAAACAGGGATGCAACTAATGAAAAACTGTTTTTT.

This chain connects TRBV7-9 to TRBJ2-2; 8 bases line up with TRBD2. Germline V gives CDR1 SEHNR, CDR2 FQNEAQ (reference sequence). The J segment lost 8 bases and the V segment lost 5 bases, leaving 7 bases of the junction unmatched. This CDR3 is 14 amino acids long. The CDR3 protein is CASSLGLVDGELFF. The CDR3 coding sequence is TGTGCCAGCAGCCTGGGACTAGTGGATGGGGAGCTGTTTTTT.

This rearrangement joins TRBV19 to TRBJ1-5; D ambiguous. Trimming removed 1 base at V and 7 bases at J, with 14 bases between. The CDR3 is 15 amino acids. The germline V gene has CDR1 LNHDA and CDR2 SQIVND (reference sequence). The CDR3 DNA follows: TGTGCCAGTAGTATAGGCGGGGTACCCGACCAGCCCCAGCATTTT. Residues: CASSIGGVPDQPQHF.

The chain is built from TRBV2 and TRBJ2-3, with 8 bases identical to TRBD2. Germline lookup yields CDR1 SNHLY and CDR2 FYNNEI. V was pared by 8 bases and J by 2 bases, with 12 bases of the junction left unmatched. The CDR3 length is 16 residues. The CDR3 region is CASLNPGLVDTDTQYF. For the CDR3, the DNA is TGTGCCAGCCTCAACCCGGGACTAGTGGACACAGATACGCAGTATTTT.

The CDR3 sequence: CASSIEVAGTSGQETQYF. CDR3 coding DNA: TGTGCCAGTAGTATAGAGGTTGCTGGAACTAGCGGGCAAGAGACCCAGTACTTC. V and J are TRBV19 and TRBJ2-5; 9 bases agree with TRBD2. Germline V CDR1 and CDR2: LNHDA, SQIVND (reference sequence). This CDR3 spans 18 amino acids. V lost 0 bases to trimming and J lost 2 bases; unmatched junction nucleotides: 10.

The CDR3 is CASSPLAHTDTQYF. The CDR3 DNA sequence: TGTGCCAGCAGCCCGCTAGCGCACACAGATACGCAGTATTTT. V gene TRBV11-2 combines with J gene TRBJ2-3; a weak D match, TRBD2 (6 bases). Germline lookup yields CDR1 SGHAT and CDR2 FQNNGV. This CDR3 is built from 14 residues. V was trimmed by 5 bases and J by 2 bases, leaving 11 bases between them. Full variable domain (remainder filled in from reference TRBV11-2 and TRBJ2-3): EAGVAQSPRYKIIEKRQSVAFWCNPISGHATLYWYQQILGQGPKLLIQFQNNGVVDDSQLPKDRFSAERLKGVDSTLKIQPAKLEDSAVYLCASSPLAHTDTQYFGPGTRLTVL.

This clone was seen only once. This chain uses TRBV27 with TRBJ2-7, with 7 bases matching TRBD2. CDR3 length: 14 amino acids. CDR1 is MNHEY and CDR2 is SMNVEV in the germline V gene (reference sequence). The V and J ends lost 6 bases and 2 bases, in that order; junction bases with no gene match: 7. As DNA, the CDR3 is TGTGCCAGCAGAGCGGGACGGACCACCTACGAGCAGTACTTC. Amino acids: CASRAGRTTYEQYF.

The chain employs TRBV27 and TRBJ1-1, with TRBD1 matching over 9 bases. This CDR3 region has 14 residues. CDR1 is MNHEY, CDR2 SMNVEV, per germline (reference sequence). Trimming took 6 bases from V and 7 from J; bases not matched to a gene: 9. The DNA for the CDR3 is TGTGCCAGCAGCCTACAGGGGGCGCGAGTTGAAGCTTTCTTT. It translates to CASSLQGARVEAFF.

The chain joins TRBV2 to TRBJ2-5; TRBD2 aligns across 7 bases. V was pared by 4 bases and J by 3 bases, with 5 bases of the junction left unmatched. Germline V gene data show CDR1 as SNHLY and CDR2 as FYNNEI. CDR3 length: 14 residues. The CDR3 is CASSVLANKETQYF. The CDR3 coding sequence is TGTGCCAGCAGTGTACTAGCGAATAAAGAGACCCAGTACTTC.